This is a list of T cell receptor gamma chains from one sample in a study of Vδ1+ human thymocytes. TCRdb re-called the multiplex PCR reads using CATT. The sample has about 36,000 gamma-chain clones, over 20% seen once. The sequenced sample consisted of Vdelta1+ gamma-delta thymocytes from the thymus. These receptors originate from a girl in the first two years of life who had congenital heart surgery. Each CDR3 is given with its conserved first and last residue. Clone size is not always given. Where it is, it says once, few, many or a class for expanded clones.

j_call,v_call,clone_size,cdr3_nt,cdr3_aa
TRGJ1/TRGJ2,TRGV9,few,TGTGCCTTGTGGGCCAAGGGTTATTATAAGAAACTCTTT,CALWAKGYYKKLF
TRGJP2,TRGV4,-,TGTGCCACCTGGGATGTGGATAGTGATTGGATCAAGACGTTT,CATWDVDSDWIKTF
TRGJ1/TRGJ2,TRGV8,-,TGTGCCACCTGGGCCCCTTATAAGAAACTCTTT,CATWAPYKKLF
TRGJ1/TRGJ2,TRGV4,-,TGTGCCACCTGGGATGGGTCCCAAGGGAATAACAAACTCTTT,CATWDGSQGNNKLF
TRGJ1/TRGJ2,TRGV4,-,TGTGCCACCTGGGATGGACGGGATAAGAAACTCTTT,CATWDGRDKKLF
TRGJP2,TRGV3,few,TGTGCCACCTGGGACAGGCCAAGTGATTGGATCAAGACGTTT,CATWDRPSDWIKTF
TRGJ1/TRGJ2,TRGV8,-,TGTGCCACCTGGATACAACATTATTATAAGAAACTCTTT,CATWIQHYYKKLF
TRGJP2,TRGV4,few,TGTGCCACCTGGGAAAAAGGATTGTGTGATTGGATCAAGACGTTT,CATWEKGLCDWIKTF
TRGJ1/TRGJ2,TRGV5,-,TGTGCCACCTGGGACCGCGCAATCTCCGTGGGTAAGAAACTCTTT,CATWDRAISVGKKLF
TRGJ1/TRGJ2,TRGV2,-,TGTGCCACCTGGGACGGGACAAGAAAAAATTATTATAAGAAACTCTTT,CATWDGTRKNYYKKLF
TRGJ1/TRGJ2,TRGV9,-,TGTGCCTTGTGGGGTAATTATTATAAGAAACTCTTT,CALWGNYYKKLF
TRGJP2,TRGV2,-,TGTGCCACCTGGGACATGGGGGGTGATTGGATCAAGACGTTT,CATWDMGGDWIKTF
TRGJP2,TRGV3,-,TGTGCCACCTGGGAATTTTGGGTCAAGACGTTT,CATWEFWVKTF
TRGJP2,TRGV9,few,TGTGCCTTGTGGGTGAGGGGTGATTGGATCAAGACGTTT,CALWVRGDWIKTF
TRGJ1/TRGJ2,TRGV2,few,TGTGCCACCTGGGACGTTACTAAGAAACTCTTT,CATWDVTKKLF
TRGJ1/TRGJ2,TRGV5,-,TGTGCCACCTGGGACAACTCTTATAAGAAACTCTTT,CATWDNSYKKLF
TRGJ1/TRGJ2,TRGV9,-,TGTGCCTTGTGGGAGTCCAAACTCTTT,CALWESKLF
TRGJ1/TRGJ2,TRGV3,-,TGTGCCACCTGGGAAAATAAGAAACTCTTT,CATWENKKLF
TRGJ1/TRGJ2,TRGV8,few,TGTGCCACCTGGGATGAACCTTATTATAAGAAACTCTTT,CATWDEPYYKKLF
TRGJP2,TRGV2,-,TGTGCCACCTGGGAAACACGGGGTGATTGGATCAAGACGTTT,CATWETRGDWIKTF
TRGJP2,TRGV4,-,TGTGCCACCTGGGACAAATATAGTAGTGATTGGATCAAGACGTTT,CATWDKYSSDWIKTF
TRGJ1/TRGJ2,TRGV8,few,TGTGCCACCTGGGACGCGACCAATAAGAAACTCTTT,CATWDATNKKLF
TRGJP2,TRGV9,-,TGTGCCTTGTGGGAGCGCCCTCGTGATTGGATCAAGACGTTT,CALWERPRDWIKTF
TRGJ1/TRGJ2,TRGV4,-,TGTGCCACCTGGGATGGGCCGCGGGGAGATTATAAGAAACTCTTT,CATWDGPRGDYKKLF
TRGJ1/TRGJ2,TRGV9,few,TGTGCCCCCCATTATTATAAGAAACTCTTT,CAPHYYKKLF
TRGJ1/TRGJ2,TRGV3,few,TGTGCCACCTGGGACAGGCCACGGAAGAAACTCTTT,CATWDRPRKKLF
TRGJ1/TRGJ2,TRGV3,-,TGTGCCACCTGGGTCCCCTGGGATTATTATAAGAAACTCTTT,CATWVPWDYYKKLF
TRGJ1/TRGJ2,TRGV8,few,TGTGCCACCTGGGCCTCTAGAGGGGAGAAACTCTTT,CATWASRGEKLF
TRGJ1/TRGJ2,TRGV2,-,TGTGCCACCTGGGACGGGCCGAAGAGTAAGAAACTCTTT,CATWDGPKSKKLF
TRGJ1/TRGJ2,TRGV2,-,TGTGCCACCTGGGACGGGTCACCGAAGAAACTCTTT,CATWDGSPKKLF
TRGJ1/TRGJ2,TRGV3,few,TGTGCCACCTGGGACAGGCCACGTTTCCGGTATAAGAAACTCTTT,CATWDRPRFRYKKLF
TRGJP2,TRGV9,few,TGTGCCTTGTGGGAGGTGCAAGCCCCTAGTAGTGATTGGATCAAGACGTTT,CALWEVQAPSSDWIKTF
TRGJ1/TRGJ2,TRGV2,once,TGTGCCACCTGGGACGGGCCGTTCAAGTATAAGAAACTCTTT,CATWDGPFKYKKLF
TRGJ1/TRGJ2,TRGV8,-,TGTGCCACCTGGAAGGGAAAAAAGAAACTCTTT,CATWKGKKKLF
TRGJ1/TRGJ2,TRGV2,few,TGTGCCACCTGGGACGCCCAGAAGAAACTCTTT,CATWDAQKKLF
TRGJ1/TRGJ2,TRGV9,-,TGTGCCTTGTGGCTAAATTATAAGAAACTCTTT,CALWLNYKKLF
TRGJ1/TRGJ2,TRGV2,few,TGTGCCACCTGGGACAGGCCCTATGATGCTTATTATAAGAAACTCTTT,CATWDRPYDAYYKKLF